This TCR beta chain was recorded in a study of patients and donors after allogeneic stem cell transplantation. MiXCR, run by TCRdb on the RT-PCR reads, gives a single entry per CDR3 protein. The table has tens of thousands of distinct CDR3 sequences, about two fifths seen once; the top ten hold 76%. This clonotype appeared once. The CDR3 has 16 amino acids. Trimming cost V 3 bases and J 1 base, with 13 bases left between them. Germline assignment: CDR1 SEHNR and CDR2 FQNEAQ (reference sequence). This sequence was found in a human donor who was either an allogeneic HSCT recipient or a stem cell or donor lymphocyte infusion donor (not recorded which). It is not recorded whose cells these are; they may come from a transplant donor. The genes are TRBV7-9 and TRBJ2-1; perhaps TRBD2 as D (5 bases). The specimen sequenced was blood, either unsorted or a sorted T cell fraction (not recorded which). CDR3 in DNA: TGTGCCAGCAGCTTTCCTTACCGGGAATCCTACAATGAGCAGTTCTTC. Translating it yields CASSFPYRESYNEQFF.